The 29 T cell receptor beta chains below all came from one sample that was sequenced in a study of control samples from healthy donors and cancer patients. Sequencing was performed with immunoSEQ multiplex PCR; in TCRdb, only in-frame clones are kept and a portion is missing. The sample records 70,000 to 95,000 clones, 91% being singletons. The sequenced material came from blood. Source of these receptors: a woman aged 30 to 39 in good health.

The genes are TRBV30 and TRBJ1-2; 8 bases align to TRBD1. This CDR3 is built from 14 residues. Losses at the gene ends were 6 bases for V and 6 bases for J; bases not matched to a gene: 12. CDR1 is GTSNPN, CDR2 SVGIG, per germline (reference sequence). DNA of the CDR3: TGTGCCTGCCTCCCTCGGACAGGGAGGGATGGCTACACCTTC. It codes for CACLPRTGRDGYTF. Complete variable domain (other parts from reference TRBV30 and TRBJ1-2): SQTIHQWPATLVQPVGSPLSLECTVEGTSNPNLYWYRQAAGRGLQLLFYSVGIGQISSEVPQNLSASRPQDRQFILSSKKLLLSDSGFYLCACLPRTGRDGYTFGSGTRLTVV.

The chain recombines TRBV30 with TRBJ1-4; D is ambiguous. Between the trimmed V and J ends, which lost 0 bases and 10 bases, there was a span of 9 bases. The germline gives CDR1 GTSNPN, CDR2 SVGIG (reference sequence). The CDR3 runs to 12 residues. CDR3 nucleotide sequence: TGTGCCTGGAGTGTCTCGGGGTCAAAACTGTTTTTT. It codes for CAWSVSGSKLFF.

The chain uses TRBV19 and TRBJ1-2, with a tentative D call TRBD1 (5 bases). Trimming removed 6 bases at V and 8 bases at J, with 19 bases between. Germline CDR1 reads LNHDA; CDR2 reads SQIVND (reference sequence). The CDR3 extends over 14 amino acids. The CDR3 coding sequence is TGTGCCAGTAGCACCTCGACAGTGCCCACCGGCTACACCTTC. As protein: CASSTSTVPTGYTF.

This clone occurred a few times. The J gene is TRBJ1-6, the V gene TRBV7-3; D remains ambiguous. This CDR3 is built from 13 residues. V was clipped by 2 bases and J by 1 base, with 0 bases between them. CDR1 and CDR2 from the germline V gene are SGHTA and FQGTGA. The CDR3 nucleotides are TGTGCCAGCAGCTTATCCTATAATTCACCCCTCCACTTT. Its translation is CASSLSYNSPLHF.

The chain uses TRBV18 and TRBJ1-2; no firm D call. CDR3 length equals 13 residues. Trimming left V 5 bases short and J 2 bases short, with 9 bases between. CDR1 is KGHSH and CDR2 is LQKENI in the germline V gene. The CDR3 loop reads CASSTDTNYGYTF. The DNA of the CDR3 is TGTGCCAGCTCAACAGACACCAACTATGGCTACACCTTC.

J is TRBJ2-1 and V is TRBV14; D gene ambiguous. V gave up 0 bases and J gave up 10 bases, with 4 bases separating them. CDR3 length: 11 residues. Germline V gives CDR1 SGHDN, CDR2 FVKESK. The CDR3 coding sequence is TGTGCCAGCAGCCAAGAAGGGGAGCAGTTCTTC. Amino acid sequence: CASSQEGEQFF.

The chain has TRBV28 and TRBJ2-2; 7 nucleotides line up with TRBD1. The V gene end was trimmed by 10 bases and the J gene end by 2 bases; junction bases not matched to a gene: 7. Germline CDR1 is MDHEN and CDR2 is SYDVKM. The CDR3 totals 14 residues. CDR3 loop: CATSRDRNTGELFF. CDR3 nucleotide sequence: TGTGCCACCTCAAGGGACAGAAACACCGGGGAGCTGTTTTTT.

This rearrangement joins TRBV3-1 (or the pseudogene TRBV3-2) to TRBJ1-5; D is undetermined. The CDR3 is 12 amino acids. V lost 3 bases, J lost 7 bases, and 7 bases lay in between. The germline CDR1 and CDR2 sequences are LGHDT and YNNKEL (reference sequence). CDR3 sequence: CASSQGPQPQHF. DNA of the CDR3: TGTGCCAGCAGCCAGGGTCCACAGCCCCAGCATTTT.

This clone showed up just once. The chain joins TRBV5-1 to TRBJ1-1, with D perhaps TRBD1 (5 bases). The CDR3 length is 14 residues. CDR1 is SGHRS and CDR2 is YFSETQ in the germline V gene. Trimming shortened V by 5 bases and J by 5 bases, and 16 bases separated the two germline ends. The CDR3 nucleotides are TGCGCCAGCAGGGATGATCAGGGAGGGACTGAAGCTTTCTTT. This gives the protein CASRDDQGGTEAFF.

CDR3 amino acids: CASSPREFADTQYF. CDR3 DNA: TGTGCCAGCAGCCCGCGGGAGTTCGCAGATACGCAGTATTTT. The genes are TRBV3-1 (or the pseudogene TRBV3-2) and TRBJ2-3, with 7 bases lining up with TRBD2. J was trimmed by 4 bases and V by 4 bases; bases with no gene match: 5. Germline V gene data show CDR1 as LGHDT and CDR2 as YNNKEL (reference sequence). The length of the CDR3 is 14 residues.

This clone was recorded once. The chain combines TRBV4-1 with TRBJ2-5; D may be TRBD2 (5 bases). The CDR3 spans 17 residues. Trimming left V 1 base short and J 5 bases short, with 20 bases between. The germline CDR1 and CDR2 sequences are MGHRA and YSYEKL. This CDR3 is CASSQGPTVHGEETQYF. CDR3 DNA sequence: TGCGCCAGCAGCCAAGGGCCGACCGTACACGGGGAGGAGACCCAGTACTTC.

V gene TRBV6-2 or TRBV6-3 combines with J gene TRBJ2-3; 10 bases line up with TRBD1. This CDR3 spans 15 amino acids. CDR1 and CDR2 from the germline V gene are MNHEY and SVGEGT. V lost 6 bases and J lost 0; bases outside the gene matches: 3. CDR3 sequence reads: CASSRDRGSTDTQYF. In nucleotides, the CDR3 is TGTGCCAGCAGCAGGGACAGGGGTAGCACAGATACGCAGTATTTT.

The rearrangement links TRBV6-1 to TRBJ1-2; 7 nucleotides line up with TRBD1. V dropped 4 bases and J dropped 5; count of bases not matched to a gene: 13. This CDR3 has 16 residues. Germline lookup yields CDR1 MNHNS and CDR2 SASEGT. As DNA, the CDR3 is TGTGCCAGCAGTGTGACGCCGACAGGGCCCCAGTATGGCTACACCTTC. This gives the protein CASSVTPTGPQYGYTF.

CDR3 loop: CASSYTGVRNEKLFF. The CDR3 bases are TGTGCCAGCAGCTACACAGGGGTCAGGAATGAAAAACTGTTTTTT. The gene calls are TRBV6-5 and TRBJ1-4; 7 bases are a match to TRBD1. CDR3 length: 15 amino acids. The germline CDR1 and CDR2 sequences are MNHEY and SVGAGI. V shed 6 bases and J 5 bases; nucleotides not matched to a gene: 9.

The genes are TRBV5-5 and TRBJ1-1; D is unresolved. The CDR3 extends over 13 amino acids. Per germline, CDR1 SGHKS and CDR2 YYEKEE (reference sequence). Trimming removed 0 bases at V and 1 base at J, with 4 bases between. The CDR3 nucleotides read TGTGCCAGCAGCTTGGGAGAGAACACTGAAGCTTTCTTT. It is translated as CASSLGENTEAFF. The entire variable domain, with the rest obtained from reference TRBV5-5 and TRBJ1-1, is as follows: DAGVTQSPTHLIKTRGQQVTLRCSPISGHKSVSWYQQVLGQGPQFIFQYYEKEERGRGNFPDRFSARQFPNYSSELNVNALLLGDSALYLCASSLGENTEAFFGQGTRLTVV.

This chain connects TRBV11-2 to TRBJ1-1, with 8 bases that match TRBD1. There are 16 residues in the CDR3. Per germline, CDR1 SGHAT and CDR2 FQNNGV. Trimming cost V 3 bases and J 5 bases; bases outside gene matches: 11. CDR3: CASSLLGQGDMTEAFF. CDR3 bases: TGTGCCAGCAGCTTGTTAGGACAGGGTGATATGACTGAAGCTTTCTTT.

The chain links TRBV5-6 to TRBJ2-7; a possible D gene is TRBD2 (6 bases). V lost 1 base to trimming and J lost 4 bases, with 6 bases between them. The CDR3 is made up of 12 amino acids. Per the germline V gene, CDR1 is SGHDT and CDR2 is YYEEEE. The CDR3 loop reads CASSLREYEQYF. The CDR3 DNA follows: TGTGCCAGCAGCTTGCGGGAGTACGAGCAGTACTTC.

This chain links TRBV11-3 with TRBJ1-6; 7 positions match TRBD1. V lost 5 bases to trimming and J lost 4 bases; unmatched junction nucleotides: 5. CDR1 and CDR2 (germline): SGHNT, YENEEA. This CDR3 is 15 amino acids long. CDR3 region: CASSRGQQYNSPLHF. The CDR3 DNA reads TGTGCCAGCAGCCGGGGACAGCAATATAATTCACCCCTCCACTTT.

The rearrangement uses TRBV11-3 and TRBJ2-2, with D uncertain. The CDR3 has 12 amino acids. Trimming took 4 bases from V and 8 from J, leaving 8 bases between them. Germline V gives CDR1 SGHNT, CDR2 YENEEA. The CDR3 sequence is CASSSSLGELFF. In DNA, the CDR3 is TGTGCCAGCAGCTCCTCCCTTGGGGAGCTGTTTTTT. The full variable domain, its missing parts supplied by reference TRBV11-3 and TRBJ2-2, is EAGVVQSPRYKIIEKKQPVAFWCNPISGHNTLYWYLQNLGQGPELLIRYENEEAVDDSQLPKDRFSAERLKGVDSTLKIQPAELGDSAVYLCASSSSLGELFFGEGSRLTVL.

V gene TRBV5-4 combines with J gene TRBJ1-1; 9 nucleotides line up with TRBD1. Unmatched junction bases numbered 5, after V lost 0 bases and J lost 5 bases. Per germline, CDR1 SGHNT and CDR2 YYREEE (reference sequence). The CDR3 consists of 15 residues. The DNA of the CDR3 is TGTGCCAGCAGCTTGGACAGGGGGCAATGGACTGAAGCTTTCTTT. Encoded protein: CASSLDRGQWTEAFF.

The chain's CDR3 is CASSRPGGTNEKLFF. CDR3 coding DNA: TGTGCCAGCAGCCGGCCGGGGGGCACTAATGAAAAACTGTTTTTT. This chain links TRBV5-6 with TRBJ1-4, with D possibly matching TRBD1 (6 bases). The germline V gene has CDR1 SGHDT and CDR2 YYEEEE. CDR3 length: 15 amino acids. Trimming left V 4 bases short and J 2 bases short, with 12 bases between.

V and J are TRBV6-5 and TRBJ2-7; 10 nucleotides agree with TRBD1. CDR1 MNHEY and CDR2 SVGAGI come from the germline V gene. Unmatched junction bases numbered 5, after V lost 7 bases and J lost 5 bases. The CDR3 consists of 13 residues. This CDR3 is CASTRQGANEQYF. As DNA, the CDR3 is TGTGCCAGCACCCGACAGGGGGCGAACGAGCAGTACTTC.

The chain joins TRBV30 to TRBJ2-1, with a weak D call TRBD2 (6 bases). This CDR3 is built from 13 residues. The V end lost 3 bases, the J end lost 6 bases, and 12 bases lay between the germline ends. Germline V gene lookup returns CDR1 GTSNPN and CDR2 SVGIG (reference sequence). The CDR3 loop is CAWSPAGLNEQFF. The CDR3 nucleotides are TGTGCCTGGAGCCCAGCGGGTCTCAATGAGCAGTTCTTC. Drawing the rest from reference TRBV30 and TRBJ2-1, the complete variable domain is SQTIHQWPATLVQPVGSPLSLECTVEGTSNPNLYWYRQAAGRGLQLLFYSVGIGQISSEVPQNLSASRPQDRQFILSSKKLLLSDSGFYLCAWSPAGLNEQFFGPGTRLTVL.

This chain links TRBV13 with TRBJ1-1; D may be TRBD1 (5 bases). The V gene's germline CDR1 is PRHDT and CDR2 FYEKMQ (reference sequence). V shed 6 bases and J shed 11 bases, with 16 bases lying between them. The CDR3 loop spans 12 amino acids. Written as DNA, the CDR3 is TGTGCCAGCAGTTCAGGGTTTTTGGAGGCTTTCTTT. It specifies CASSSGFLEAFF.

V is TRBV7-9 and J is TRBJ1-1, with unresolved D. V dropped 6 bases and J dropped 1 base, with 9 bases sitting between them. CDR1 SEHNR and CDR2 FQNEAQ come from the germline V gene (reference sequence). This CDR3 contains 13 residues. The CDR3 nucleotides read TGTGCCAGCAGACCAAAGGAGAACACTGAAGCTTTCTTT. Its translation is CASRPKENTEAFF.

A single count supports this clone. V and J are TRBV6-1 and TRBJ2-7, with D hard to call. CDR1 is MNHNS and CDR2 is SASEGT in the germline V gene. Between the trimmed V and J ends, which lost 0 bases and 5 bases, there was a span of 14 bases. The CDR3 spans 15 residues. The CDR3 DNA reads TGTGCCAGCAGTGAAGCGGTTACATCTTCTAACGAGCAGTACTTC. As protein: CASSEAVTSSNEQYF.

The chain couples TRBV9 to TRBJ1-6, with 8 bases that match TRBD1. Germline V CDR1 and CDR2: SGDLS, YYNGEE. The CDR3 is made up of 14 amino acids. V shed 3 bases, J shed 7 bases, and the junction held 3 bases outside the gene matches. This CDR3 is CASSGTGKNSPLHF. In DNA form, the CDR3 reads TGTGCCAGCAGCGGGACAGGGAAAAATTCACCCCTCCACTTT.

The chain joins TRBV27 to TRBJ2-1; TRBD2 aligns across 8 bases. The CDR3 spans 15 residues. Germline loops: CDR1 MNHEY, CDR2 SMNVEV (reference sequence). The ends lost 7 bases at V and 4 bases at J; junction bases unmatched: 9. In DNA, the CDR3 is TGTGCCAGCACTTCAGCGGGAGCGGGTTACAATGAGCAGTTCTTC. Its translation: CASTSAGAGYNEQFF.

The J gene is TRBJ1-1, the V gene TRBV18; D is uncertain. Trimming removed 7 bases at V and 3 bases at J, with 6 bases between. CDR3 size: 11 residues. CDR1 is KGHSH, CDR2 LQKENI, per germline. CDR3 amino acids: CASLRHTEAFF. For the CDR3, the DNA is TGTGCCAGCTTGAGGCACACTGAAGCTTTCTTT.